Listed below are T cell receptor beta chains from one sample, sequenced in a study of naive and memory T cell subsets. One entry per CDR3 protein, called by TCRdb with MiXCR from the UMI-ligation and nested PCR reads. This sample has around 160,000 distinct CDR3 sequences, with around 15% found just once. The material sequenced was naive CD4+ T cells from blood. The receptors derive from a human donor in good health. CDR3s include the opening cysteine and the closing phenylalanine or tryptophan. Fields, in order: CDR3 DNA, CDR3 protein, V gene, J gene, D gene, clone size. D genes are given only for firm matches. The size field is filled for only some rows; it gives once, few, many or a size class.

TGTGCCAGCAGTCGACTAGCGGGATTCAGCTCCTACAATGAGCAGTTCTTC	CASSRLAGFSSYNEQFF	TRBV28	TRBJ2-1	TRBD2	few
TGCGCCAGCAGCTTGGACTGGAACACCGGGGAGCTGTTTTTT	CASSLDWNTGELFF	TRBV5-1	TRBJ2-2	-	few
TGCGCCAGCAGCCAAGGAGCGGTGGACAATGAGCAGTTCTTC	CASSQGAVDNEQFF	TRBV4-1	TRBJ2-1	-	-
TGTGCCAGTAGTGCGTCCGGACGGGGGTACGAGCAGTACTTC	CASSASGRGYEQYF	TRBV19	TRBJ2-7	-	few
TGTGCCAGCAGTCGGGGGACTAGTTCGAACTACGAGCAGTACTTC	CASSRGTSSNYEQYF	TRBV6-5	TRBJ2-7	TRBD2	-
TGTGCCAGCAGCTTATTTGTGAGCATGAACACTGAAGCTTTCTTT	CASSLFVSMNTEAFF	TRBV7-9	TRBJ1-1	-	few
TGTGCCAGCAGCCACCCGAGGACAGGACCCTACGAGCAGTACTTC	CASSHPRTGPYEQYF	TRBV7-8	TRBJ2-7	TRBD1	-
TGCGCCAGCAGCCAAGGCGCCCAGGACAGCTACGAGCAGTACTTC	CASSQGAQDSYEQYF	TRBV4-1	TRBJ2-7	-	-
TGTGCCAGCAGCTTGGTTCAGGGCCCAGATACGCAGTATTTT	CASSLVQGPDTQYF	TRBV5-5	TRBJ2-3	-	-
TGTGCCAGCTCACCACGCGGACTAGCGGGAGGGCTGAGCTCCTACAATGAGCAGTTCTTC	CASSPRGLAGGLSSYNEQFF	TRBV18	TRBJ2-1	TRBD2	-
TGTGCCAGCAGCCCGAGGGGACAGGGGAAGACCTACGAGCAGTACTTC	CASSPRGQGKTYEQYF	TRBV4-2	TRBJ2-7	TRBD1	few
TGTGCCAGCAGCTTGGAGGGGCAGGGTAGCGAGACCCAGTACTTC	CASSLEGQGSETQYF	TRBV5-8	TRBJ2-5	-	few
TGCGCCAGCAGTGAGTTTGGGGCTAGCGGGCCGCAAGAGACCCAGTACTTC	CASSEFGASGPQETQYF	TRBV10-1	TRBJ2-5	TRBD2	few
TGTGCCAGCAGCCGACCCGGGACAGGCTGGAATGAGCAGTTCTTC	CASSRPGTGWNEQFF	TRBV5-4	TRBJ2-1	TRBD1	few
TGCGCCAGCAGAGCGGGGACTCCCTCCTACAATGAGCAGTTCTTC	CASRAGTPSYNEQFF	TRBV5-1	TRBJ2-1	TRBD2	many
TGTGCCACCTGGGCCAGTAGCAGGGCCACAGATACGCAGTATTTT	CATWASSRATDTQYF	TRBV28	TRBJ2-3	-	-
TGTGCCAGCAGTAGCGGAAGCGGGAGAGCCAAAAACATTCAGTACTTC	CASSSGSGRAKNIQYF	TRBV28	TRBJ2-4	TRBD2	-
TGTGCCAGCAGTCATAGCGGAACGAACACCGGGGAGCTGTTTTTT	CASSHSGTNTGELFF	TRBV11-2	TRBJ2-2	-	-
TGCAGTGTGGGTAGCGAGGTCTACGAGCAGTACTTC	CSVGSEVYEQYF	TRBV20-1	TRBJ2-7	-	-
TGTGCCAGCAGCCAAGATTGGCGGATGTACAATGAGCAGTTCTTC	CASSQDWRMYNEQFF	TRBV4-2	TRBJ2-1	-	few
TGCAGTGCTAGAGATTCGAGGGCGGGGTCACCCTCAGATACGCAGTATTTT	CSARDSRAGSPSDTQYF	TRBV20-1	TRBJ2-3	-	few
TGCAGCGCCGGACAGGGGGGTAATGAAAAACTGTTTTTT	CSAGQGGNEKLFF	TRBV29-1	TRBJ1-4	TRBD1	-
TGTGCCAGCAACAGGTTTGAGACCCAGTACTTC	CASNRFETQYF	TRBV6-2/TRBV6-3	TRBJ2-5	-	few
TGTGCCTGTCAAGTACTAGCGGGAGATACGCAGTATTTT	CACQVLAGDTQYF	TRBV30	TRBJ2-3	TRBD2	few
TGTGCCAGCAGCTCCCCTCGGGCCCGCCGAGTGGATACGCAGTATTTT	CASSSPRARRVDTQYF	TRBV5-6	TRBJ2-3	-	-
TGTGCCACCAGTGATGGGAAAAGGCCGGGACTAGCGGCCGTCTACGAGCAGTACTTC	CATSDGKRPGLAAVYEQYF	TRBV24-1	TRBJ2-7	TRBD2	few
TGTGCCAGCAGTTACTCCGTCCGGTCGAGGACTGAAGCTTTCTTT	CASSYSVRSRTEAFF	TRBV6-5	TRBJ1-1	-	-
TGTGCCAGCAGCTCGCTTAGCGGGAGTTCCTACAATGAGCAGTTCTTC	CASSSLSGSSYNEQFF	TRBV5-5	TRBJ2-1	TRBD2	few
TGCAGCGCAACCTCAAACGGGCCCTATAATTCACCCCTCCACTTT	CSATSNGPYNSPLHF	TRBV29-1	TRBJ1-6	-	-
TGTGCTAGTGGCTTGTGGGTGGAGACCCAGTACTTC	CASGLWVETQYF	TRBV12-5	TRBJ2-5	-	few
TGCAGTGCTAGGCCAAGACTAGCCCTGGGCCCAGATACGCAGTATTTT	CSARPRLALGPDTQYF	TRBV20-1	TRBJ2-3	TRBD2	few
TGCAGTGCGAGGGACACGAGGAACACTGAAGCTTTCTTT	CSARDTRNTEAFF	TRBV20-1	TRBJ1-1	-	-
TGTGCCAGCAGTTACTCGGGGACCGAGGACGAGCAGTACTTC	CASSYSGTEDEQYF	TRBV6-2/TRBV6-3	TRBJ2-7	-	-
TGTGCCAGCAGTCCCCTGGGGTTGGGCACAGATACGCAGTATTTT	CASSPLGLGTDTQYF	TRBV28	TRBJ2-3	-	-
TGCGCCAGCAGCTACCGTACGGGACAAGACTACGAGCAGTACTTC	CASSYRTGQDYEQYF	TRBV4-1	TRBJ2-7	-	-
TGTGCCAGCAGTTTCAGTCTAGCCTCTGGGGCCAACGTCCTGACTTTC	CASSFSLASGANVLTF	TRBV6-2/TRBV6-3	TRBJ2-6	-	-
TGTGCCATCAGTGGATCAGGGGGCTTAACTGAAGCTTTCTTT	CAISGSGGLTEAFF	TRBV10-3	TRBJ1-1	TRBD1	few
TGTGCCAGCAGAACATGGATAAACGTGCCTAATGAAAAACTGTTTTTT	CASRTWINVPNEKLFF	TRBV28	TRBJ1-4	-	-
TGTGCCAGCAGCCACCCGGGAACGACGGAGGGCAGGGCAGGGTTCTACGAGCAGTACTTC	CASSHPGTTEGRAGFYEQYF	TRBV4-2	TRBJ2-7	-	few
TGCGCCAGCAGCTTGGAGACTGGGGACAACACCTACAATGAGCAGTTCTTC	CASSLETGDNTYNEQFF	TRBV5-1	TRBJ2-1	-	-
TGTGCCACCAGTTCTGATTCTGCCAGGGTAAACACCGGGGAGCTGTTTTTT	CATSSDSARVNTGELFF	TRBV24-1	TRBJ2-2	-	-
TGTGCCAGCAGCTTGTTTCTAGCGGAAGAGACCCAGTACTTC	CASSLFLAEETQYF	TRBV5-4	TRBJ2-5	TRBD2	few
TGTGCCAGCAGTTACGGTCAGAAACACACAGATACGCAGTATTTT	CASSYGQKHTDTQYF	TRBV6-6	TRBJ2-3	-	few
TGTGCCAGCAGCCAGGGACACAGCAATCAGCCCCAGCATTTT	CASSQGHSNQPQHF	TRBV5-6	TRBJ1-5	-	-
TGTGCCAGCAGTCCAACCGACGGCTATGGCTACACCTTC	CASSPTDGYGYTF	TRBV12-3/TRBV12-4	TRBJ1-2	-	-
TGTGCCAGCACCCTGGGCACGAAAATTAACTATGGCTACACCTTC	CASTLGTKINYGYTF	TRBV12-3/TRBV12-4	TRBJ1-2	-	-
TGCAGTGTTGGGCTCCACAGCGGCAATCAGCCCCAGCATTTT	CSVGLHSGNQPQHF	TRBV20-1	TRBJ1-5	-	-
TGTGCCACCAGTGATGAAGGACAGGGCCTCTACAATGAGCAGTTCTTC	CATSDEGQGLYNEQFF	TRBV24-1	TRBJ2-1	TRBD1	-